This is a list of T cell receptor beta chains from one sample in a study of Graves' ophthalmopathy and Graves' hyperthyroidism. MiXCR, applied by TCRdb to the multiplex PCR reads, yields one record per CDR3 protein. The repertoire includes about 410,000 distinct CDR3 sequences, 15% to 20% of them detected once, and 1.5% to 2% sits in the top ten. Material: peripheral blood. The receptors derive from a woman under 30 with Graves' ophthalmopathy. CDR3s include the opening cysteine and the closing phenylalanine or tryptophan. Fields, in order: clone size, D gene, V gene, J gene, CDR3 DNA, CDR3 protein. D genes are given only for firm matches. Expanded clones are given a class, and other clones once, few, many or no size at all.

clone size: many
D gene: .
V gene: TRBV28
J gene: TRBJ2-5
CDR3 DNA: TGTGCCAGCAGTCCCGGGGGGCTAGCGGAAGAGACCCAGTACTTC
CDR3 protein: CASSPGGLAEETQYF

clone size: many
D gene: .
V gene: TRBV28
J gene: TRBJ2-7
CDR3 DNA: TGTGCCAGCAGTTTCGGGAGCTGGGAGCAGTACTTC
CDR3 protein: CASSFGSWEQYF

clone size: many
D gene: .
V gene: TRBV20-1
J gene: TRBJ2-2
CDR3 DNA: TGCAGTGCTAGAGTACCCACCCGGCCCGGGGAGCTGTTTTTT
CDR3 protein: CSARVPTRPGELFF

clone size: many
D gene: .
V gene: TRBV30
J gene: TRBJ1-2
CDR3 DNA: TGTGCCTGGAGTGTGGGGCAGGCAAGGAGGTTTGGCTATGGCTACACCTTC
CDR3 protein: CAWSVGQARRFGYGYTF

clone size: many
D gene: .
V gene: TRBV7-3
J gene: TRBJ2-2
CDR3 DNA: TGTGCCAGCAGCTTAAACACAGGTCTGAGCGGGGAGCTGTTTTTT
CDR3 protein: CASSLNTGLSGELFF

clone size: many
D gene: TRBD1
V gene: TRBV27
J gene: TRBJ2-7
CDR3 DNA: TGTGCCAGCAGTTTCGGGCCCCCGGGACAGGGATCATACGAGCAGTACTTC
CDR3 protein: CASSFGPPGQGSYEQYF

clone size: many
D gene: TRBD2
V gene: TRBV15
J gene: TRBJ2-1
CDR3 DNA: TGTGCCACCAGCAGAGATCGGCGGGAGGGCTTACCCTACAATGAGCAGTTCTTC
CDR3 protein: CATSRDRREGLPYNEQFF

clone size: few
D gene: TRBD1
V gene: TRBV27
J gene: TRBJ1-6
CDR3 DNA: TGTGCCAGCGGCCACCGGGACAGGGTATTTTCACCCCTCCACTTT
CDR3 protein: CASGHRDRVFSPLHF

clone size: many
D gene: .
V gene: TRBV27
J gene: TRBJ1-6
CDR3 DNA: TGTGCCAGCAGTTTCGGGGGGAATTGGGGAAATAATTCACCCCTCCACTTT
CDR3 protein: CASSFGGNWGNNSPLHF

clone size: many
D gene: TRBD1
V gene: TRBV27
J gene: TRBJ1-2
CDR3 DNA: TGTGCCAGCAGGACACAGGGGGGGGCCCTCTATGGCTACACCTTC
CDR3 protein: CASRTQGGALYGYTF

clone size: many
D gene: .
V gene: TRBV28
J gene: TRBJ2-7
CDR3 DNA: TGTGCCAGCAGCCCACCTATCTCTAGCGCCAGCTCCTACGAGCAGTACTTC
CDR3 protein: CASSPPISSASSYEQYF

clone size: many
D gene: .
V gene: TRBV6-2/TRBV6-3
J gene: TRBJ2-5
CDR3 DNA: TGTGCCATCCTACGGGGGATTGGAGAGACCCAGTACTTC
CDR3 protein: CAILRGIGETQYF

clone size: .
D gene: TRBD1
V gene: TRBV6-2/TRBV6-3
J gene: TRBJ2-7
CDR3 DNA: TGTGCCAGCAATGTGGGTCCGGGACAGGGAAGTAACGAGCAGTACTTC
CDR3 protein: CASNVGPGQGSNEQYF

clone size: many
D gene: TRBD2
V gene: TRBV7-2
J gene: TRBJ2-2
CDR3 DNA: TGTGCCAGCAGCTTAGCGGCGGGAGTAAGGACCGGGGAGCTGTTTTTT
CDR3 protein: CASSLAAGVRTGELFF

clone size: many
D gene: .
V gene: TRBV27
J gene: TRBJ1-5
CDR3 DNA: TGTGCCAGCACTGGAGCGGGGCTCGGGCAGCCCCAGCATTTT
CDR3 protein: CASTGAGLGQPQHF

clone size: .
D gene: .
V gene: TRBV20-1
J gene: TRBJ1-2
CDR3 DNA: TGCAGTGCTCGGCAGACCGATAACTATGGCTACACCTTC
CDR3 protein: CSARQTDNYGYTF

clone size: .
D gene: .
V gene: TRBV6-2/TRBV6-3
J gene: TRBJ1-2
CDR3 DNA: TGTGCCAGCACCCAGGGCCGGTCAGCTGGCTACACCTTC
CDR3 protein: CASTQGRSAGYTF

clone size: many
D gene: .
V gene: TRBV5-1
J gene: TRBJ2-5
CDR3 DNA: TGCGCCAGCAGCTTGGTAATCGGACTCTCGGAGACCCAGTACTTC
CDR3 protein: CASSLVIGLSETQYF

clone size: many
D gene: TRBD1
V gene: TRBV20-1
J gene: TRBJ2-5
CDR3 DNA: TGCAGTGCAAGACAGGGTAAAGAGACCCAGTACTTC
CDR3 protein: CSARQGKETQYF

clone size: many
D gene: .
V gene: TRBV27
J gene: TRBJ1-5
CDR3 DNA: TGTGCCAGCAGTCTTACGTCCACCAATCAGCCCCAGCATTTT
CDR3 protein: CASSLTSTNQPQHF

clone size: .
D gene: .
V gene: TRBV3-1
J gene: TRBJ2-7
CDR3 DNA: TGTGCCAGCGTGCAAGGCGGAAGCCCCTACGAGCAGTACTTC
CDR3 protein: CASVQGGSPYEQYF

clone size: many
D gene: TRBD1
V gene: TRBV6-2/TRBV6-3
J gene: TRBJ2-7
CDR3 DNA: TGTGCCAGCAAGACCGGGACAGGGGGCGGCGAGCAGTACTTC
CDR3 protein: CASKTGTGGGEQYF

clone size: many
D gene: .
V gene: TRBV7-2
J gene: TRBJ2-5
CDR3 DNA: TGTGCCAGCAGAAACCTTGGGGGACAAGAGACCCAGTACTTC
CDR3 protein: CASRNLGGQETQYF

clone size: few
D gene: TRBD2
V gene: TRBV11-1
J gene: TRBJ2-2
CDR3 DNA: TGTGCCAGCATCCTGCCGGGACTAGTGAACACCGGGGAGCTGTTTTTT
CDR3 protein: CASILPGLVNTGELFF

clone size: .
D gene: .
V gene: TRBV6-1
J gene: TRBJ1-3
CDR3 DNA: TGTGCCAGCCGAGGGGCGAGAGGAAACACCATATATTTT
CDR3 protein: CASRGARGNTIYF

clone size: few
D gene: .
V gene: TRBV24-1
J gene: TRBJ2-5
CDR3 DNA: TGTGCCACCAGCAAAGGGGGTTTGGAGACCCAGTACTTC
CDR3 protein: CATSKGGLETQYF

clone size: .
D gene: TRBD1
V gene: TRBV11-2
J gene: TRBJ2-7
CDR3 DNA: TGTGCCAGCAGCTTACCACGGACCGGGACAGGGAACGCTTACGAGCAGTACTTC
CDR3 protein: CASSLPRTGTGNAYEQYF

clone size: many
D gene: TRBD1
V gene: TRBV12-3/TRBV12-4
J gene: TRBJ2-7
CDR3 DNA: TGTGCCAGCAGTTCACAGGGGGAAAGGGGTCTGGTGACCTACGAGCAGTACTTC
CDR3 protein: CASSSQGERGLVTYEQYF

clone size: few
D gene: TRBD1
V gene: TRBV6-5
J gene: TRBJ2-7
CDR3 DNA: TGTGCCGCTGTACTCGACCCGTGGACAGGGGCCTACGAGCAGTACTTC
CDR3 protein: CAAVLDPWTGAYEQYF

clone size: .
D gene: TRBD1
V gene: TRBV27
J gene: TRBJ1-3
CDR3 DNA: TGTGCCAGCAGTCCAGGGGGTTTCCATGGAAACACCATATATTTT
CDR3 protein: CASSPGGFHGNTIYF

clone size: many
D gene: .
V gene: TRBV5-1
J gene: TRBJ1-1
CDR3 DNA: TGCGCCAGCGCCACCAACGGGGGTGGCACTGAAGCTTTCTTT
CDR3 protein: CASATNGGGTEAFF

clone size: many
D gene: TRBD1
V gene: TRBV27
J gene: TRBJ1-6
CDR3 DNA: TGTGCCAGCAGTTTTGTTACAGGGGGTAATTCACCCCTCCACTTT
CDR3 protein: CASSFVTGGNSPLHF

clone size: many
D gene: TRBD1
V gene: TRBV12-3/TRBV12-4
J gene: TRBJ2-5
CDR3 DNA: TGTGCCAGCAGTTCAGGGGGCGGAAAAGAGACCCAGTACTTC
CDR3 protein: CASSSGGGKETQYF

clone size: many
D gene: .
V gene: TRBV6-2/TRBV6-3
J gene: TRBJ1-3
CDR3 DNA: TGTGCCAGCAGTATGGACGGAAACCTTTTGGGAAACACCATATATTTT
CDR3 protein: CASSMDGNLLGNTIYF

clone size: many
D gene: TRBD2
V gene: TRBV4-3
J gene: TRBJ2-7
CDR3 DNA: TGCGCCAGCAGCCCGGACAGGACTAGCGGGAGCCACGAGCAGTACTTC
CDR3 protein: CASSPDRTSGSHEQYF

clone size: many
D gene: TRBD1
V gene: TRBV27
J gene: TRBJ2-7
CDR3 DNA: TGTGCCAGCAGTGCCGGGACAGGGGGCACTTACGAGCAGTACTTC
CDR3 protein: CASSAGTGGTYEQYF

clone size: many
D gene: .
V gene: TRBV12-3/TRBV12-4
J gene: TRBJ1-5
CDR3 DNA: TGTGCCAGCAGTTCTTACACGGATCAGCCCCAGCATTTT
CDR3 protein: CASSSYTDQPQHF

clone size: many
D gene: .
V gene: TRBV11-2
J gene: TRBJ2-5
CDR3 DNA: TGTGCCAGCAGCCGTCACAGGGAATCGGCCCAGTACTTC
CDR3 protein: CASSRHRESAQYF

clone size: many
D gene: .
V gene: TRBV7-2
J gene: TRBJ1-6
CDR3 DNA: TGTGCCAGCAGCTTGGCCTCCTATAATTCACCCCTCCACTTT
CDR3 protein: CASSLASYNSPLHF

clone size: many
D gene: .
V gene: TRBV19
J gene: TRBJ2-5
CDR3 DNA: TGTGCCAGTAGTATATCCGGGGGAGAGACCCAGTACTTC
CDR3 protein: CASSISGGETQYF

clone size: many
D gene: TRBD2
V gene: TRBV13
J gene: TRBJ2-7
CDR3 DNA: TGTGCCAGCAGCCCTTATCTAGCGGCCTCCTACGAGCAGTACTTC
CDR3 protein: CASSPYLAASYEQYF

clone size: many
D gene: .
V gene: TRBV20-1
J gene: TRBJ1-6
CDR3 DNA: TGCAGTGCTAGGTCCCCTACAGGAGATTCACCCCTCCACTTT
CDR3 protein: CSARSPTGDSPLHF

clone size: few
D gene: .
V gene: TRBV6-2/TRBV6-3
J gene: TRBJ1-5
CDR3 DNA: TGTGCCAGCAGGCCGGGGGAGATCAATCAGCCCCAGCATTTT
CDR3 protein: CASRPGEINQPQHF

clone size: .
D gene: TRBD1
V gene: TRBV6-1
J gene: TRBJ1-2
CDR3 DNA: TGTGCCAGCAGGATATCAGGGGGCGCGGATGGCTACACCTTC
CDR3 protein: CASRISGGADGYTF

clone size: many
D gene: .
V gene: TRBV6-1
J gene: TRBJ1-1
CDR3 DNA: TGTGCCAGCAGTCGAAGGGGCCCGGTCAGGATGAACACTGAAGCTTTCTTT
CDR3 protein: CASSRRGPVRMNTEAFF

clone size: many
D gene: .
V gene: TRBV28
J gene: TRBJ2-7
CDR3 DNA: TGTGCCAGCAGTTCGGCAGTGAACGAGCAGTACTTC
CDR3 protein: CASSSAVNEQYF

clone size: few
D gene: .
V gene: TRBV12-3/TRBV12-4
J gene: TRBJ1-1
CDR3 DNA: TGTGCCAGCAGTGAGGAGAGGGTGGCTTTCTTT
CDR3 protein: CASSEERVAFF

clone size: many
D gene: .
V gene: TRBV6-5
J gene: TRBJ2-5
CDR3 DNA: TGTGCCAGCAGTTACTCTCGATTAACAGCAGGGCAAGAGACCCAGTACTTC
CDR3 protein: CASSYSRLTAGQETQYF

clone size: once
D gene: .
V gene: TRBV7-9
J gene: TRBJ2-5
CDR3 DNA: TGTGCCAGCAGTACCCCCGGGGGTCGAGAGACCCAGTACTTC
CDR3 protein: CASSTPGGRETQYF

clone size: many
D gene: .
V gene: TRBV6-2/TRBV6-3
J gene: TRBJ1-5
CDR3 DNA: TGTGCCAGCAGTTACAGTACAGGCAATCAGCCCCAGCATTTT
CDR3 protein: CASSYSTGNQPQHF

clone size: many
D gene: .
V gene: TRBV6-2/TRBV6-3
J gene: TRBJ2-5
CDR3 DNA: TGTGCCAGCAGTTCCCTGCAGGGGCGCAGGGAGACCCAGTACTTC
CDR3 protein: CASSSLQGRRETQYF

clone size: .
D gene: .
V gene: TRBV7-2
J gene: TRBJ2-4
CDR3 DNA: TGTGCCAGCAGCTTAGTCGCGGCCAAAAACATTCAGTACTTC
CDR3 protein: CASSLVAAKNIQYF